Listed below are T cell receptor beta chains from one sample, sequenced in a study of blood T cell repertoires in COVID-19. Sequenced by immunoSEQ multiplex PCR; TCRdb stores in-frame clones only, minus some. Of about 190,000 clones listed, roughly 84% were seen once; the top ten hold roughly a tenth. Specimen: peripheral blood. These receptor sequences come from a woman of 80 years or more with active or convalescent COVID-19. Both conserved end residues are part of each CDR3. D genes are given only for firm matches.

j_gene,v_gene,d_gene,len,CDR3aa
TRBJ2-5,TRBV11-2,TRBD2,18,CASSLLWGGAGRQETQYF
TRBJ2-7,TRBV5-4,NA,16,CASSHELAVSSYEQYF
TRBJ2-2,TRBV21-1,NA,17,CASSKTAQVRLTGELFF
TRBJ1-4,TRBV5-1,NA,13,CASSLAGREKLFF
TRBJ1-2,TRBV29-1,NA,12,CSVNRDGLGYTF
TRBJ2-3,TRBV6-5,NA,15,CASSADRTGTDTQYF
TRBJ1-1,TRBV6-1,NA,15,CASSEVAGSQTEAFF
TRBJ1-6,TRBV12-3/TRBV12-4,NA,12,CASSSRYSPLHF
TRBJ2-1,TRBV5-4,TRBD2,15,CASSLGGVQYNEQFF
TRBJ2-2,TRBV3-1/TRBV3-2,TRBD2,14,CASRSRENAGELFF
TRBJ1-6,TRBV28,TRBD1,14,CASTMGQINSPLHF
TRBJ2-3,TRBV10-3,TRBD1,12,CASEGASDTQYF
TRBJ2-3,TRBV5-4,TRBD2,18,CASRLGALAGGSTDTQYF
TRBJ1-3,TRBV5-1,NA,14,CASSLGQAGNTIYF
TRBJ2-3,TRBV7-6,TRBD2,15,CASSPTSGSTDTQYF
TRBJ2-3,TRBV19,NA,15,CASSIDQTGLYTQYF
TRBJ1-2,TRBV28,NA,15,CASSFFLGGSYGYTF
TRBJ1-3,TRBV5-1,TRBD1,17,CASSSTRGQSAGNTIYF
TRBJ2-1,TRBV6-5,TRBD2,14,CASSSGSSYNEQFF
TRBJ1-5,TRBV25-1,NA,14,CASSTGLSNQPQHF
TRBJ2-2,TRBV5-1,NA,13,CASSPPGIGELFF
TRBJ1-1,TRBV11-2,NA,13,CASSLYGSGEAFF
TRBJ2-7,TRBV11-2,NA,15,CASSLRVIGGPEQYF
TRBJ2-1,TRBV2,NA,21,CASTNSRDRGSSGSSYNEQFF
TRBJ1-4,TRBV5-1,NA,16,CASSLSEVDPREKLFF
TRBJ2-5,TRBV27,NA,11,CASSLEETQYF
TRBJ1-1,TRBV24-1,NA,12,CATSDPGTEAFF
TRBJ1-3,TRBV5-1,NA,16,CASSWGVRDSGNTIYF
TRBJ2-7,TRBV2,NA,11,CASIRAYEQYF
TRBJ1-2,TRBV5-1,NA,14,CASSLAGGGGGYTF
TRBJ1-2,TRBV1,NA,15,CTSSQDGFRYYGYTF
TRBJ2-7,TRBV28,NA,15,CASSFRNRVAYEQYF
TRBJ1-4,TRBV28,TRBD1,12,CASSLRTGKLFF
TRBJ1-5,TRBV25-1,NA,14,CASSQGQGNQPQHF
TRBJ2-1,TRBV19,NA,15,CASSIQGITYNEQFF
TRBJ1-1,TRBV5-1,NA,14,CASSQGSINTEAFF
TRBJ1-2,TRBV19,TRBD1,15,CASSDWDRGTYGYTF
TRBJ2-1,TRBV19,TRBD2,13,CASMASGRSEQFF
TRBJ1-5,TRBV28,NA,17,CASSLGGTGLRFQPQHF
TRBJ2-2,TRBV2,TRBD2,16,CASAEVAGVLTGELFF
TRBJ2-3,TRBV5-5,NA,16,CASSPGVLASTDTQYF
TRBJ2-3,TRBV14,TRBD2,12,CASSRAGGSEYF
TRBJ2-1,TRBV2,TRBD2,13,CASRETSGSEQFF
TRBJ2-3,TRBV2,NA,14,CACQTGFGTDTQYF
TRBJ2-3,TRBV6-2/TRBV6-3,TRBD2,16,CASSDIGYGRADTQYF
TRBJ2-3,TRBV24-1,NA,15,CATSVGGAPTDTQYF
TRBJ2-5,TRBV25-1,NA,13,CASSLPSVETQYF
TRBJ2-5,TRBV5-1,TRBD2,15,CASSTALAGVETQYF
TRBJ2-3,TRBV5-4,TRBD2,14,CASSQAGVADTQYF
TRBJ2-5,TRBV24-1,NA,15,CATSDIDGNQETQYF
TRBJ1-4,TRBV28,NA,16,CASSQRVRGSNEKLFF
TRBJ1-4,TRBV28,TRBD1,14,CASSPGTGIGLLFF
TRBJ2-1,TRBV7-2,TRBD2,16,CASSFWTSGRANEQFF
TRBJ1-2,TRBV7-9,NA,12,CASSLAATGPTF